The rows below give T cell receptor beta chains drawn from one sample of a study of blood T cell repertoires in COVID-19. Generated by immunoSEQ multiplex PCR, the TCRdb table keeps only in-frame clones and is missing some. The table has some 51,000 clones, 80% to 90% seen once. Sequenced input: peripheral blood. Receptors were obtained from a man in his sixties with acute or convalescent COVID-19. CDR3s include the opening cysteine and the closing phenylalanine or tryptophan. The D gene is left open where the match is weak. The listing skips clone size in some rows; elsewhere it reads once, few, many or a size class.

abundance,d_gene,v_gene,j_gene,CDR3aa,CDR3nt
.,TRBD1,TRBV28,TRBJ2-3,CASSFGQGATDTQYF,TGTGCCAGCAGTTTCGGACAGGGGGCCACAGATACGCAGTATTTT
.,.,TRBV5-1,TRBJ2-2,CASSLETLITGELFF,TGCGCCAGCAGCTTGGAGACTCTCATTACCGGGGAGCTGTTTTTT
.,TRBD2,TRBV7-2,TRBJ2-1,CASSLGRGSSNEQFF,TGTGCCAGCAGCTTAGGTCGCGGGAGTTCCAATGAGCAGTTCTTC
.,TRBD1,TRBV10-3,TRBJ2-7,CATAGTGDNEQYF,TGTGCCACAGCCGGGACAGGGGATAACGAGCAGTACTTC
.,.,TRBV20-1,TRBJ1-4,CSAYNEKLFF,TGCAGTGCTTATAATGAAAAACTGTTTTTT
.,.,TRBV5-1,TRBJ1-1,CASSVEDMNTEAFF,TGCGCCAGCAGCGTCGAGGACATGAACACTGAAGCTTTCTTT
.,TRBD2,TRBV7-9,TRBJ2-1,CASSLGTSGDDEQFF,TGTGCCAGCAGCTTAGGAACTAGCGGGGACGATGAGCAGTTCTTC
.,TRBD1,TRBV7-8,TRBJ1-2,CASSQTGYGYTF,TGTGCCAGCAGCCAGACAGGGTATGGCTACACCTTC
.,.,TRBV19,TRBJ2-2,CASSINRVKNTGELFF,TGTGCCAGTAGTATAAACAGGGTCAAGAACACCGGGGAGCTGTTTTTT
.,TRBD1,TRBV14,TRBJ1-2,CASSQDLSDRRVLTF,TGTGCCAGCAGCCAAGATTTGTCGGACAGGCGAGTTTTGACCTTC
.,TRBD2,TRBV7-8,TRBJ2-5,CASSREVAAGGFGETQYF,TGTGCCAGCAGCCGAGAGGTTGCGGCGGGGGGGTTTGGGGAGACCCAGTACTTC
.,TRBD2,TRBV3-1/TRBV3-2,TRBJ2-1,CASSQDLAGGWVNEQFF,TGTGCCAGCAGCCAAGATCTGGCGGGGGGCTGGGTCAATGAGCAGTTCTTC
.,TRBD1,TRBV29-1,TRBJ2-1,CSVGQGRFNEQFF,TGCAGCGTGGGACAGGGGAGGTTCAATGAGCAGTTCTTC
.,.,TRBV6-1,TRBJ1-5,CASSEGLSNQPQHF,TGTGCCAGCAGTGAGGGACTTAGCAATCAGCCCCAGCATTTT
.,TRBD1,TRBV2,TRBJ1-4,CASSEYGTGGNEKLFF,TGTGCCAGCAGTGAATATGGGACAGGGGGCAATGAAAAACTGTTTTTT
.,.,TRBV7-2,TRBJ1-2,CASSPYLGGVVNYGYTF,TGTGCCAGCAGCCCCTATTTGGGAGGGGTGGTTAACTATGGCTACACCTTC
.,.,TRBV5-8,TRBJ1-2,CASSSRWREARYGYTF,TGTGCCAGCAGCTCGCGGTGGCGGGAGGCGCGTTATGGCTACACCTTC
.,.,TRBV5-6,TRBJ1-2,CASSFGGSYGYTF,TGTGCCAGCAGTTTTGGGGGGTCCTATGGCTACACCTTC
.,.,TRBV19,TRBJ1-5,CASSIPRDYSNQPQHF,TGTGCCAGTAGTATTCCCAGAGACTATAGCAATCAGCCCCAGCATTTT
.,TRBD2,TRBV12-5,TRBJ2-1,CASGSLSLIPGLAGQSSYNEQFF,TGTGCTAGTGGCTCCCTAAGTCTGATACCGGGACTAGCGGGGCAAAGCTCCTACAATGAGCAGTTCTTC
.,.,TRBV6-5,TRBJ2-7,CASSYSEDYEQYF,TGTGCCAGCAGTTACTCGGAGGACTACGAGCAGTACTTC
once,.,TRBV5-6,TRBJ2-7,CASSLAGRTGRRYEQYF,TGTGCCAGCAGCTTGGCCGGGCGAACAGGGCGCCGCTACGAGCAGTACTTC
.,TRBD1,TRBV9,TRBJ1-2,CASSPNHGTNTGGGYTF,TGTGCCAGCAGCCCGAACCATGGAACGAACACAGGGGGAGGCTACACCTTC
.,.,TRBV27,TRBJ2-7,CASSNRAYYEQYF,TGTGCCAGCAGCAACAGGGCCTACTACGAGCAGTACTTC
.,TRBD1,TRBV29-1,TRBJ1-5,CSSSSTGLPQLNQPQHF,TGCAGCTCAAGCTCGACAGGGCTACCACAGCTCAATCAGCCCCAGCATTTT
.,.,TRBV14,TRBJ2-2,CASSRLLNTGELFF,TGTGCCAGCAGCAGACTCTTGAACACCGGGGAGCTGTTTTTT
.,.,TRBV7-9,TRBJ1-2,CASSPATTGYGYTF,TGTGCCAGCAGCCCAGCCACGACAGGCTATGGCTACACCTTC
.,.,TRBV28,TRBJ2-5,CASSLPRVETQYF,TGTGCCAGCAGTTTACCCAGGGTCGAGACCCAGTACTTC
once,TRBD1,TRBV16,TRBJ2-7,CASSQSGQGVYEQYF,TGTGCCAGCAGCCAATCCGGCCAGGGGGTTTACGAGCAGTACTTC
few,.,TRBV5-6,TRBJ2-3,CASSPHRIFTDTQYF,TGTGCCAGCAGCCCACACAGGATCTTCACAGATACGCAGTATTTT
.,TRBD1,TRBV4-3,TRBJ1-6,CASSQHRGGSPLHF,TGCGCCAGCAGCCAGCACAGGGGTGGCTCACCCCTCCACTTT
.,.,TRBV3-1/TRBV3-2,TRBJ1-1,CASSPSDKSNTEAFF,TGTGCCAGCAGCCCGTCGGACAAGTCGAACACTGAAGCTTTCTTT
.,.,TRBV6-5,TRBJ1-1,CASSYSGGPNPPEAFF,TGTGCCAGCAGTTACTCGGGGGGGCCGAACCCGCCTGAAGCTTTCTTT
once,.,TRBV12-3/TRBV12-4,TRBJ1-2,CASRVQGGSGYTF,TGTGCCAGCCGGGTACAGGGAGGGTCTGGCTACACCTTC
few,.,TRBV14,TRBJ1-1,CASRRHTGAGTEAFF,TGTGCCAGCAGACGACATACTGGTGCGGGCACTGAAGCTTTCTTT
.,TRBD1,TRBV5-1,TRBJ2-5,CASSSQGGGETQYF,TGCGCCAGCAGCTCACAGGGGGGCGGAGAGACCCAGTACTTC
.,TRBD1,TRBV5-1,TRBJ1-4,CASSLEPGTGQEKLFF,TGCGCCAGCAGCTTGGAGCCCGGGACAGGGCAGGAAAAACTGTTTTTT
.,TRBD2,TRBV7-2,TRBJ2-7,CASSSRTSGAYEQYF,TGTGCCAGCAGCTCCCGGACTAGCGGGGCCTACGAGCAGTACTTC
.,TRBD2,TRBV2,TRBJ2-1,CASSAGLGQFF,TGTGCCAGCAGTGCTGGACTAGGACAGTTCTTC
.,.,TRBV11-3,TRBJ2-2,CASSLQGPNTGELFF,TGTGCCAGCAGCTTGCAGGGTCCGAACACCGGGGAGCTGTTTTTT
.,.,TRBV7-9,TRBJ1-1,CASSLGGSGYEAFF,TGTGCCAGCAGCTTAGGAGGATCAGGGTATGAAGCTTTCTTT
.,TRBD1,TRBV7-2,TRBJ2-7,CASSLGGTGRFYEQYF,TGTGCCAGCAGCTTAGGGGGGACAGGAAGGTTCTACGAGCAGTACTTC
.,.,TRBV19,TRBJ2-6,CASRKQGHSGANVLTF,TGTGCCAGTAGGAAACAGGGACACTCTGGGGCCAACGTCCTGACTTTC
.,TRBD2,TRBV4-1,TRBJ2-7,CASSLTPGLAAGEQYF,TGCGCCAGCAGCTTAACTCCGGGACTAGCAGCTGGAGAGCAGTACTTC
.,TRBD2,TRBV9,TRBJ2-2,CASSAPAGDSYTGELFF,TGTGCCAGCAGCGCCCCTGCGGGAGACAGTTACACCGGGGAGCTGTTTTTT
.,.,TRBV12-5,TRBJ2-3,CASGFDYGLGGTDTQYF,TGTGCTAGTGGTTTCGACTACGGCCTCGGAGGCACAGATACGCAGTATTTT
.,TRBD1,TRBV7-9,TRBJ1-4,CASSSGQGREKLFF,TGTGCCAGCAGCTCGGGACAGGGTCGTGAAAAACTGTTTTTT